This is a list of T cell receptor beta chains from one sample in a study of sequential checkpoint blockade in melanoma. TCRdb's table, derived via immunoSEQ multiplex PCR, lists solely in-frame clones and lacks some. The sample lists fewer than 45,000 clones; approximately 90% were seen once. The sequencing here drew on CD8+ T cells sorted from blood (inferred from file names), taken from a patient given nivolumab and ipilimumab in sequence. These receptors originate from a human donor with melanoma. CDR3s include the opening cysteine and the closing phenylalanine or tryptophan. Fields, in order: CDR3 length, V gene, clone size, D gene, J gene, CDR3 DNA, CDR3 protein. D genes are given only for firm matches. Clone size is not always given. Where it is, it says once, few, many or a class for expanded clones.

>15|TRBV6-5|NA|TRBD1|TRBJ1-5
TGTGCCAGCAGTCAAACTGGACAGGGGGATCAGCCCCAGCATTTT
CASSQTGQGDQPQHF
>14|TRBV7-2|NA|NA|TRBJ1-2
TGTGCCAGCAGCTGGACTCAATTAAACTATGGCTACACCTTC
CASSWTQLNYGYTF
>14|TRBV11-1|NA|NA|TRBJ1-3
TGTGCCAGCAGCCACGGCGGGGCTGGAAACACCATATATTTT
CASSHGGAGNTIYF
>15|TRBV5-8|NA|TRBD1|TRBJ2-7
TGTGCCAGCAGCTTGGGGACAGGGCCCTTGTACGAGCAGTACTTC
CASSLGTGPLYEQYF
>15|TRBV11-3|NA|NA|TRBJ2-5
TGTGCCAGCAGCTTAGGTGCGGGCCCGGGGGAGACCCAGTACTTC
CASSLGAGPGETQYF
>15|TRBV18|NA|NA|TRBJ2-2
TGTGCCAGCTCACCGCAGGACAGATACACCGGGGAGCTGTTTTTT
CASSPQDRYTGELFF
>17|TRBV27|NA|TRBD2|TRBJ2-3
TGTGCCAGCAGTTTATTGATGCTAGCGGCGAGCACAGATACGCAGTATTTT
CASSLLMLAASTDTQYF
>14|TRBV19|once|TRBD1|TRBJ1-5
TGTGCCAGTGGACAGGGGAGAAGCAATCAGCCCCAGCATTTT
CASGQGRSNQPQHF
>15|TRBV5-1|NA|TRBD2|TRBJ2-5
TGCGCCAGCAGTCTAGCGGGAGGTCCCCAAGAGACCCAGTACTTC
CASSLAGGPQETQYF
>13|TRBV6-5|once|TRBD1|TRBJ1-1
TGTGCCAGCAGCCTGGGACAGGACACTGAAGCTTTCTTT
CASSLGQDTEAFF
>13|TRBV27|once|TRBD1|TRBJ1-1
TGTGCCAGCAACAGGGGTTTGGGCACTGAAGCTTTCTTT
CASNRGLGTEAFF
>15|TRBV9|NA|NA|TRBJ2-3
TGTGCCAGCAGCGTATGGGCAGGGAGCACAGATACGCAGTATTTT
CASSVWAGSTDTQYF
>15|TRBV5-6|NA|TRBD1|TRBJ2-7
TGTGCCAGCAGATCTTCCGGGACAGGGGGCTACGAGCAGTACTTC
CASRSSGTGGYEQYF
>12|TRBV29-1|NA|TRBD1|TRBJ2-1
TGCAGCGTTGGGGGACAGGTTAATGAGCAGTTCTTC
CSVGGQVNEQFF
>15|TRBV5-1|NA|NA|TRBJ2-5
TGCGCCAGCAGCTTTCGGGTGTTGGGCCAAGAGACCCAGTACTTC
CASSFRVLGQETQYF
>16|TRBV13|NA|NA|TRBJ2-2
TGTGCCAGCAGCCCCAAAGGGAGCCGAAAAACCGGGGAGCTGTTTTTT
CASSPKGSRKTGELFF
>19|TRBV4-1|once|TRBD2|TRBJ2-3
TGCGCCAGCAGCCAAGATCGCCTTCAAGGCGGGAGTATAGCAGATACGCAGTATTTT
CASSQDRLQGGSIADTQYF
>14|TRBV6-5|NA|NA|TRBJ2-2
TGTGCCAGCAGTTACTCGTTAAGCGGCGGGGAGCTGTTTTTT
CASSYSLSGGELFF
>13|TRBV28|NA|NA|TRBJ2-7
TGTGCCAGCAGTTTGGCAGGGTGGGGCGAGCAGTACTTC
CASSLAGWGEQYF
>15|TRBV6-6|NA|NA|TRBJ1-5
TGTGCCAGCAGCCCGGACAGTACGGGGAATCAGCCCCAGCATTTT
CASSPDSTGNQPQHF
>13|TRBV6-5|NA|TRBD1|TRBJ2-5
TGTGCCAGCGGCTACGGGACAGGCTCAACCCAGTACTTC
CASGYGTGSTQYF
>14|TRBV7-3|NA|NA|TRBJ1-2
TGTGCCAGCAGCTTAGGGCAGGCGTCCGGTGGCTACACCTTC
CASSLGQASGGYTF
>17|TRBV7-9|NA|NA|TRBJ2-3
TGTGCCAGCAGCTTAGGTGCGTACCGAGGCCCCACAGATACGCAGTATTTT
CASSLGAYRGPTDTQYF
>16|TRBV2|NA|TRBD2|TRBJ2-5
TGTGCCAGCAGGCGGGGAGAGCGGGAGGTCCTGGAGACCCAGTACTTC
CASRRGEREVLETQYF
>15|TRBV11-2|NA|TRBD1|TRBJ1-1
TGTGCCAGCAGCCTTCGGACAGGGGGCAGGACTGAAGCTTTCTTT
CASSLRTGGRTEAFF
>11|TRBV4-1|NA|NA|TRBJ2-1
TGCGCCAGCAGCCGGGCGGGGATTCAGTTCTTC
CASSRAGIQFF
>11|TRBV28|NA|NA|TRBJ1-1
TGTGCCAGCAGTTTTAATTCTGAAGCTTTCTTT
CASSFNSEAFF
>16|TRBV4-1|once|NA|TRBJ2-7
TGCGCCAGCAGCCAAGATACCGTCGAGGGGACTTACGAGCAGTACTTC
CASSQDTVEGTYEQYF
>14|TRBV7-6|NA|NA|TRBJ2-7
TGTGCCAGCAGCTTAGTAGCAGGGTCCTACGAGCAGTACTTC
CASSLVAGSYEQYF
>14|TRBV4-3|NA|TRBD2|TRBJ2-1
TGCGCCAGCAGCCAAGGGCGGGAGGGCCTTGAGCAGTTCTTC
CASSQGREGLEQFF
>15|TRBV11-2|NA|TRBD1|TRBJ1-5
TGTGCCAGCAGCGGGGGACAGGGGGCCAATCAGCCCCAGCATTTT
CASSGGQGANQPQHF
>15|TRBV4-3|NA|TRBD1|TRBJ1-2
TGCGCCAGCAGCCAAGTTGACAGGGGGTCTGGTGGCTACACCTTC
CASSQVDRGSGGYTF
>13|TRBV27|NA|TRBD2|TRBJ2-7
TGTGCCAGCAGTGATAGCGGGAACTACGAGCAGTACTTC
CASSDSGNYEQYF
>15|TRBV6-5|NA|NA|TRBJ1-2
TGTGCCAGCAGTTACGCGGCAGGGTATAGCTATGGCTACACCTTC
CASSYAAGYSYGYTF
>14|TRBV6-5|NA|NA|TRBJ2-1
TGTGCCAGCAGTTACGATGCCGGCTACAATGAGCAGTTCTTC
CASSYDAGYNEQFF
>15|TRBV7-9|NA|NA|TRBJ2-3
TGTGCCAGCAGCACCGGAGAGACTAGCACAGATACGCAGTATTTT
CASSTGETSTDTQYF
>11|TRBV6-5|NA|NA|TRBJ1-1
TGTGCCTCCAGGGCGGGGACTGAAGCTTTCTTT
CASRAGTEAFF
>15|TRBV19|NA|TRBD2|TRBJ2-1
TGTGCCAGTAGTATAACGGGAGGGGTCTACAATGAGCAGTTCTTC
CASSITGGVYNEQFF
>15|TRBV7-3|NA|TRBD2|TRBJ2-5
TGTGCCAGCAGCGAGACTAGCGGGTACAAGGAGACCCAGTACTTC
CASSETSGYKETQYF
>13|TRBV4-1|NA|NA|TRBJ1-5
TGCGCCAGCAGCCGGCCAGGGTATCAGCCCCAGCATTTT
CASSRPGYQPQHF
>15|TRBV4-1|NA|NA|TRBJ1-2
TGCGCCAGCAGCCAAGATCGAGTGGGGGGAGTAGGCTACACCTTC
CASSQDRVGGVGYTF
>15|TRBV5-4|NA|TRBD1|TRBJ2-7
TGTGCCAGCAGCCTAACCGGGACAGGGAGGTACGAGCAGTACTTC
CASSLTGTGRYEQYF
>15|TRBV29-1|NA|TRBD2|TRBJ2-1
TGCAGCGTTGAAGGATGGCTAGCGGGGTACAATGAGCAGTTCTTC
CSVEGWLAGYNEQFF
>17|TRBV7-9|NA|NA|TRBJ1-2
TGTGCCAGCAGCGGTTCGGCGACACGGACTATGATTAGAGGCTACACCTTC
CASSGSATRTMIRGYTF
>15|TRBV4-1|NA|NA|TRBJ2-7
TGCGCCAGCAGCCGTTTTCGCGGCCGCTCCTACGAGCAGTACTTC
CASSRFRGRSYEQYF
>18|TRBV15|NA|NA|TRBJ1-2
TGTGCCACCAGCCAGGACTGGCAGGTAGTAGGATCTGACTATGGCTACACCTTC
CATSQDWQVVGSDYGYTF
>17|TRBV18|NA|TRBD2|TRBJ2-7
TGTGCCAGCTCACTTACCCAGCCCAGCGGGAGACTTCACGAGCAGTACTTC
CASSLTQPSGRLHEQYF
>14|TRBV14|NA|TRBD2|TRBJ2-2
TGTGCCAGCAGTCCCAGCGGGATTATCGGGGAGCTGTTTTTT
CASSPSGIIGELFF
>16|TRBV7-9|NA|TRBD2|TRBJ2-1
TGTGCCAGCAGCTTAACAGCGGGATTAGGGAATCATGAGCAGTTCTTC
CASSLTAGLGNHEQFF
>18|TRBV27|NA|TRBD1|TRBJ1-4
TGTGCCAGCAGTCTCAGCCGGGACAGGGGGGGCCCTAATGAAAAACTGTTTTTT
CASSLSRDRGGPNEKLFF
>14|TRBV11-2|NA|NA|TRBJ2-1
TGTGCCAGCAGCCGCCCCAGCTCCTACAATGAGCAGTTCTTC
CASSRPSSYNEQFF
>15|TRBV6-5|NA|NA|TRBJ2-5
TGTGCCAGCAGTTTACTCGGGGGAGCCCTAGAGACCCAGTACTTC
CASSLLGGALETQYF